Listed here are 11 T cell receptor beta chains from one sample, sequenced in a study of B cell selection in AIRE deficiency. Libraries were prepared by immunoSEQ multiplex PCR; TCRdb keeps only in-frame clonotypes and omits some of them. This sample has roughly 25,000 clones, with around 95% found just once. The sorted conventional CD4 T cells were gated as CD4+CD127+. Source material: CD4+CD127+ conventional T cells sorted from PBMCs. These receptors all come from a human donor in good health.

The chain joins TRBV29-1 to TRBJ2-7; 9 positions match TRBD1. In germline, CDR1 is SQVTM, CDR2 ANQGSEA. With 4 bases clipped from V and 6 bases from J, the junction kept 7 bases outside the gene matches. CDR3 length: 13 amino acids. The CDR3 loop is CSVGPGQGGEQYF. DNA of the CDR3: TGCAGCGTTGGTCCGGGACAGGGTGGCGAGCAGTACTTC.

This rearrangement joins TRBV4-1 to TRBJ1-4, with 8 positions matching TRBD1. Per the germline V gene, CDR1 is MGHRA and CDR2 is YSYEKL. The CDR3 runs to 16 residues. V trimming: 4 bases; J trimming: 4 bases; junction bases outside the gene matches: 8. The chain's CDR3 is CASSPMRQGYNEKLFF. Here the CDR3 DNA reads TGCGCCAGCAGCCCCATGAGACAGGGGTATAATGAAAAACTGTTTTTT.

The V gene is TRBV18, the J gene TRBJ2-7, with 10 bases matching TRBD1. The CDR3 extends over 14 amino acids. J gave up 2 bases and V 3 bases, and 1 base lay outside the gene matches. Germline lookup yields CDR1 KGHSH and CDR2 LQKENI. CDR3 region: CASSPGQGAYEQYF. Here the CDR3 DNA reads TGTGCCAGCTCACCCGGACAGGGGGCCTACGAGCAGTACTTC.

CDR3 residues: CASSPTGDYGYTF. DNA for the CDR3: TGTGCCAGCAGCCCGACAGGGGACTATGGCTACACCTTC. The chain combines TRBV6-4 with TRBJ1-2; 8 nucleotides match TRBD1. CDR1 MRHNA and CDR2 SNTAGT come from the germline V gene. J was trimmed by 3 bases and V by 6 bases; bases with no gene match: 3. There are 13 residues in the CDR3.

In its sample, this clone was seen once. CDR3 residues: CASSTTSGGLRSSYNEQFF. CDR3 coding DNA: TGTGCCAGCAGCACAACTAGCGGGGGGTTAAGGAGCTCCTACAATGAGCAGTTCTTC. The gene calls are TRBV2 and TRBJ2-1, with 12 nucleotides matching TRBD2. With 6 bases clipped from V and 0 bases from J, the junction kept 12 bases outside the gene matches. This CDR3 spans 19 amino acids. Per germline, CDR1 SNHLY and CDR2 FYNNEI.

V and J are TRBV5-4 and TRBJ1-1; perhaps TRBD1 as D (5 bases). Per germline, CDR1 SGHNT and CDR2 YYREEE (reference sequence). Trimming removed 4 bases at V and 5 bases at J, with 12 bases between. The length of the CDR3 is 13 residues. CDR3 residues: CASSLRRGTEAFF. The CDR3 region has the DNA TGTGCCAGCAGCCTACGCCGGGGGACTGAAGCTTTCTTT.

J is TRBJ1-1 and V is TRBV29-1; perhaps TRBD1 as D (6 bases). V lost 4 bases and J 11 bases, leaving 14 bases between the germline ends. Germline CDR1 reads SQVTM; CDR2 reads ANQGSEA. The CDR3 is made up of 11 amino acids. The CDR3 reads CSVVGGDLAFF. CDR3 DNA sequence: TGCAGCGTTGTGGGGGGCGATTTGGCTTTCTTT.

The chain couples TRBV18 to TRBJ1-1; 8 bases fit TRBD1. CDR3 length equals 14 residues. Germline V CDR1 and CDR2: KGHSH, LQKENI. The trim removed 3 bases at V and 3 bases at J, leaving 3 bases unmatched. The CDR3 DNA follows: TGTGCCAGCTCACCGACAGGGGTAGACACTGAAGCTTTCTTT. Protein sequence: CASSPTGVDTEAFF.

This clone has a handful of counts. J is TRBJ1-3 and V is TRBV5-4; no reliable D call. Germline lookup yields CDR1 SGHNT and CDR2 YYREEE (reference sequence). The CDR3 is 14 residues long. V dropped 4 bases and J dropped 0 bases, with 8 bases sitting between them. The CDR3 spells CASSLDPSGNTIYF. CDR3 bases: TGTGCCAGCAGCCTGGACCCCTCTGGAAACACCATATATTTT.

The chain couples TRBV13 to TRBJ2-1; possibly TRBD1 for D (7 bases). Trimming left V 2 bases short and J 0 bases short, with 11 bases between. The CDR3 is made up of 16 amino acids. Per the germline V gene, CDR1 is PRHDT and CDR2 is FYEKMQ (reference sequence). The CDR3 region has the DNA TGTGCCAGCAGCTTAAACAGGGGACTCTCCTACAATGAGCAGTTCTTC. Amino acids: CASSLNRGLSYNEQFF. Supplemented by reference TRBV13 and TRBJ2-1, the full variable domain reads AAGVIQSPRHLIKEKRETATLKCYPIPRHDTVYWYQQGPGQDPQFLISFYEKMQSDKGSIPDRFSAQQFSDYHSELNMSSLELGDSALYFCASSLNRGLSYNEQFFGPGTRLTVL.

The rearrangement links TRBV5-1 to TRBJ1-5, with 7 bases aligning to TRBD1. V dropped 0 bases and J dropped 5; count of bases not matched to a gene: 5. Germline CDR1 and CDR2: SGHRS and YFSETQ. The CDR3 consists of 15 residues. CDR3 region: CASSLAPGGHQPQHF. The CDR3 DNA is TGCGCCAGCAGCTTGGCCCCAGGGGGACATCAGCCCCAGCATTTT.